This is a list of T cell receptor beta chains from one sample in a study of T-cell reconstitution after alpha-beta-depleted transplantation in children. TCRdb re-analysed the PCR reads in MiXCR, keeping a single row per CDR3 protein. The data contain a few hundred thousand distinct CDR3 sequences, about 6.6% of them singletons. Sequences were derived from PBMCs, sampled before TCRalphabeta/CD19-depleted stem cell transplant. These receptors were obtained from a boy between 2 and 10 years old with acute lymphoblastic leukemia, due to receive a stem cell transplant. The CDR3 runs from the conserved cysteine through the conserved F or W. The D gene is left open where the match is weak. Rows may omit the clone size; those that give it use once, few, many or a size class.

CDR3nt	CDR3aa	abundance	len	j_gene	v_gene	d_gene
TGTGCCAGCAGCCCGTCGGGGGGGCCGGTGAGAAATGAGCAGTTCTTC	CASSPSGGPVRNEQFF	many	16	TRBJ2-1	TRBV14	TRBD2
TGCAGTGCTAGAGATACGGGCTATGGCTACACCTTC	CSARDTGYGYTF	many	12	TRBJ1-2	TRBV20-1	NA
TGTGCCAGCAGTCCCCCCAAGGCCTTGAGGGGTGGCTACACCTTC	CASSPPKALRGGYTF	many	15	TRBJ1-2	TRBV28	NA
TGCAGCGTTGAACAGGGAGGGGTAGGGACCGGGGAGCTGTTTTTT	CSVEQGGVGTGELFF	many	15	TRBJ2-2	TRBV29-1	TRBD2
TGTGCCAGCAAAAGGGAAGGACTTACCTACGAGCAGTACTTC	CASKREGLTYEQYF	many	14	TRBJ2-7	TRBV12-3/TRBV12-4	NA
TGTGCCAGCACCACGAGTGGTAGCGGGAGGAGGGGGGAGCTGTTTTTT	CASTTSGSGRRGELFF	few	16	TRBJ2-2	TRBV7-2	TRBD2
TGTGCCAGCAGGCCGGGAGGGAATTCCTACGAGCAGTACTTC	CASRPGGNSYEQYF	many	14	TRBJ2-7	TRBV2	TRBD2
TGCGCCAGCGCGCGGTCCCAGGAGACCCAGTACTTC	CASARSQETQYF	many	12	TRBJ2-5	TRBV5-1	NA
TGTGCCAGCAGCTTTGCCGGGCGGCACAATGAGCAGTTCTTC	CASSFAGRHNEQFF	many	14	TRBJ2-1	TRBV11-2	NA
TGTGCCAGCAGTCCCACTCGGGAGGGCCCTGAAGCTTTCTTT	CASSPTREGPEAFF	many	14	TRBJ1-1	TRBV28	NA
TGCGCCAGCAGCTTGGCAGCGGGAATCAATGAGCAGTTCTTC	CASSLAAGINEQFF	many	14	TRBJ2-1	TRBV5-1	TRBD2
TGTGCCAGCAGTTTTTCCCGGGGGGGTGGTAAGAATGAGCAGTTCTTC	CASSFSRGGGKNEQFF	many	16	TRBJ2-1	TRBV12-3/TRBV12-4	TRBD2
TGCGCCAGCAGCCAAGGTATTCGGGTGAATGAGCAGTTCTTC	CASSQGIRVNEQFF	many	14	TRBJ2-1	TRBV4-3	NA
TGCAGTGCTAGAGGGTTTTACGAGCAGTACTTC	CSARGFYEQYF	many	11	TRBJ2-7	TRBV20-1	NA
TGTGCCAGCAGGTCCCACAGTGGTAATTCACCCCTCCACTTT	CASRSHSGNSPLHF	NA	14	TRBJ1-6	TRBV28	NA
TGTGCCAGCAGCTTTATGACAGGGAGTATCTACGAGCAGTACTTC	CASSFMTGSIYEQYF	few	15	TRBJ2-7	TRBV7-8	TRBD1
TGCAGCGTTGACGAAGGGGCATACGGGCAGTACTTC	CSVDEGAYGQYF	many	12	TRBJ2-7	TRBV29-1	NA
TGCGCCAGCAGCCAGGATAGACAGGCCGATGCCTACGAGCAGTACTTC	CASSQDRQADAYEQYF	NA	16	TRBJ2-7	TRBV4-3	NA
TGCAGTTTTGTGCGGGGTCGAGGGACAGATACGCAGTATTTT	CSFVRGRGTDTQYF	few	14	TRBJ2-3	TRBV20-1	NA
TGTGCCAGCAGCTTAGTCGACAGGGGGAATCAGCCCCAGCATTTT	CASSLVDRGNQPQHF	many	15	TRBJ1-5	TRBV7-2	TRBD1
TGTGCCAGCAGTTTTGTCAGGGGTACCTACGAGCAGTACTTC	CASSFVRGTYEQYF	many	14	TRBJ2-7	TRBV28	NA
TGTGCCAGCTCACCAGGTTCCCTAGCGGGGTACCAAGAGACCCAGTACTTC	CASSPGSLAGYQETQYF	few	17	TRBJ2-5	TRBV18	TRBD2
TGTGCCAGCAGTCTAATGCAGGGGGCAGATACGCAGTATTTT	CASSLMQGADTQYF	many	14	TRBJ2-3	TRBV27	TRBD1
TGTGCCAGCAGCGACGACAGGGTGGTGGAAAAACTGTTTTTT	CASSDDRVVEKLFF	NA	14	TRBJ1-4	TRBV7-9	TRBD1